The 12 T cell receptor beta chains given below trace back to one sample, sequenced in a study of siplizumab effects on memory and regulatory T cells. Profiled with immunoSEQ multiplex PCR; TCRdb holds only in-frame clones, not every one. The sample shows about 100,000 clones, about nine tenths of them seen only once. The sample was CD4+ T cells sorted from blood. All receptors derive from a human donor in good health. Some clones in this sample may be carry-over from other donors' samples.

The genes are TRBV6-5 and TRBJ1-5; unclear D gene. The V end was cut by 6 bases, the J end by 2 bases, with 14 bases between. From germline, CDR1 is MNHEY and CDR2 SVGAGI. This CDR3 has 15 residues. CDR3 nucleotide sequence: TGTGCCAGCAGCCAAACTTCCATGGGCAATCAGCCCCAGCATTTT. Protein sequence: CASSQTSMGNQPQHF.

In DNA form, the CDR3 reads TGCAGCGTCCCAGGACGGGGCCGAGAGACCCAGTACTTC. Its translation is CSVPGRGRETQYF. This chain joins TRBV29-1 and TRBJ2-5; D may be TRBD1 or TRBD2 (5 bases each). The CDR3 is made up of 13 amino acids. V gave up 6 bases and J gave up 4 bases, with 15 bases separating them. Germline lookup yields CDR1 SQVTM and CDR2 ANQGSEA.

V and J are TRBV19 and TRBJ2-1, with 10 bases aligning to TRBD1. There are 14 residues in the CDR3. Per the germline V gene, CDR1 is LNHDA and CDR2 is SQIVND (reference sequence). Trimming took 7 bases from V and 7 from J; bases not matched to a gene: 7. The CDR3 protein is CASKSGTGVNEQFF. In DNA, the CDR3 is TGTGCCAGTAAATCGGGGACAGGGGTGAATGAGCAGTTCTTC.

V gene TRBV6-6 combines with J gene TRBJ1-2; no reliable D call. This CDR3 region has 15 residues. The germline V and J ends were trimmed by 2 bases and 6 bases, with 16 bases remaining between them. Germline values: CDR1 MNHNY, CDR2 SVGAGI (reference sequence). The CDR3 DNA sequence: TGTGCCAGCAGTTACCCTCGGGAGGCAGTAGATGGCTACACCTTC. This sequence encodes CASSYPREAVDGYTF.

This clone was observed once. This sequence joins TRBV29-1 and TRBJ2-5; possibly TRBD2 for D (5 bases). V was clipped by 2 bases and J by 0 bases, with 10 bases between them. The CDR3 sequence is 14 residues long. CDR1 and CDR2 from the germline V gene are SQVTM and ANQGSEA. The CDR3 sequence is CSVELAQYQETQYF. CDR3 sequence (DNA): TGCAGCGTTGAACTAGCTCAGTACCAAGAGACCCAGTACTTC.

The chain recombines TRBV5-1 with TRBJ2-1; 7 positions agree with TRBD2. The germline gives CDR1 SGHRS, CDR2 YFSETQ. This CDR3 has 15 residues. Trimming cost V 2 bases and J 7 bases; bases outside gene matches: 9. CDR3 loop: CASSFGGGRGNEQFF. CDR3 in DNA: TGCGCCAGCAGCTTCGGCGGCGGGAGAGGTAATGAGCAGTTCTTC.

This clone was picked up a small number of times. This chain uses TRBV29-1 with TRBJ1-1; 7 nucleotides match TRBD1. Looked up from germline, CDR1 is SQVTM and CDR2 is ANQGSEA. V was pared by 4 bases and J by 4 bases, with 6 bases of the junction left unmatched. The CDR3 has 13 amino acids. The CDR3 loop is CSVAPTGITEAFF. Here the CDR3 DNA reads TGCAGCGTTGCCCCGACAGGGATCACTGAAGCTTTCTTT.

The chain employs TRBV2 and TRBJ2-7; D may be TRBD1 (6 bases). Per germline, CDR1 SNHLY and CDR2 FYNNEI. Trimming removed 6 bases from V and 0 bases from J, with 21 bases in between. This CDR3 comprises 17 residues. The CDR3 DNA sequence: TGTGCCAGCAGAGACCTCGGACAGCTGATTTACTCCTACGAGCAGTACTTC. It specifies CASRDLGQLIYSYEQYF.

The chain recombines TRBV7-9 with TRBJ2-2, with unresolved D. V was trimmed by 5 bases and J by 5 bases, leaving 18 bases between them. Germline loops: CDR1 SEHNR, CDR2 FQNEAQ (reference sequence). This CDR3 spans 16 amino acids. The DNA of the CDR3 is TGTGCCAGCAGCCCCGTGCGTGGCAGTGTGACCGGGGAGCTGTTTTTT. Its translation: CASSPVRGSVTGELFF. Full variable domain (rest looked up from reference TRBV7-9 and TRBJ2-2): DTGVSQNPRHKITKRGQNVTFRCDPISEHNRLYWYRQTLGQGPEFLTYFQNEAQLEKSRLLSDRFSAERPKGSFSTLEIQRTEQGDSAMYLCASSPVRGSVTGELFFGEGSRLTVL.

The rearrangement links TRBV30 to TRBJ2-1; 7 nucleotides agree with TRBD2. After removal of 3 bases from V and 1 base from J, the junction contained 9 bases not matched to a gene. The germline CDR1 and CDR2 sequences are GTSNPN and SVGIG (reference sequence). This CDR3 contains 16 residues. CDR3 sequence: CAWRGGGGWSYNEQFF. The CDR3 nucleotides are TGTGCCTGGAGGGGTGGCGGGGGTTGGTCCTACAATGAGCAGTTCTTC.

The J gene is TRBJ2-3, the V gene TRBV5-4; 7 positions agree with TRBD2. Trimming took 5 bases from V and 2 from J; bases not matched to a gene: 8. The CDR3 spans 15 residues. CDR1 and CDR2 from the germline V gene are SGHNT and YYREEE (reference sequence). The CDR3 nucleotides are TGTGCCAGCAGTACCAGCGGGGCCGTCACAGATACGCAGTATTTT. Residues: CASSTSGAVTDTQYF.

This clone was seen just once. The chain links TRBV2 to TRBJ1-3; D possibly corresponds to TRBD1 (5 bases). The V gene lost 6 bases and the J gene lost 0 bases, with 12 bases spanning the gap. CDR1 is SNHLY, CDR2 FYNNEI, per germline. The CDR3 runs to 15 residues. CDR3 nucleotide sequence: TGTGCCAGCAGCACCAACAGGAACTCTGGAAACACCATATATTTT. Protein product: CASSTNRNSGNTIYF.